Presented here are 15 T cell receptor beta chains from one specimen sequenced in a study of regulatory T cells in long-lasting Graves disease. Time point specified: newly diagnosed GD, antithyroid drugs for less than 3 months. Making the TCR library involved RNA that had been extracted from PBMCs. Combining iRepertoire HTBI primers with Arm-PCR of CDR3 regions, the authors built TCR beta libraries. MiXCR, applied by TCRdb to the multiplex PCR reads, yields one record per CDR3 protein. The sample yields around 450,000 distinct CDR3 sequences, over 14% seen once. These data are also associated with another study on T cells in Graves' hyperthyroidism and ophthalmopathy.

This specimen was peripheral blood mononuclear cells (PBMCs), taken at new diagnosis, from a patient treated with antithyroid drugs. These receptor sequences come from a woman aged 40 to 50 with Graves disease.

As to this clonotype: With only one base between it and a far larger clone, this is likely a read error. The CDR3 sequence: CASSSGLRETKYF. In DNA form, the CDR3 reads TGTGCCAGCAGCTCGGGGTTACGGGAGACCAAGTACTTC. The V call is TRBV7-2, the J call TRBJ2-5; D possibly corresponds to TRBD2 (6 bases). The germline gives CDR1 SGHTA, CDR2 FQGNSA. CDR3 size: 13 residues.

As for this clonotype: A much larger clone is a single base away; this may be a read error. The chain carries TRBV7-3 and TRBJ2-7; 7 bases fit TRBD2. Per the germline V gene, CDR1 is SGHTA and CDR2 is FQGTGA. The CDR3 is 14 residues long. Losses at the gene ends were 9 bases for V and 4 bases for J; bases not matched to a gene: 12. The DNA of the CDR3 is TGTGCCAGAAGCCTCTACCCCGGGGGGTACGAGCAGTACTTC. This encodes CARSLYPGGYEQYF.

This clonotype was observed at least ten times. The rearrangement joins TRBV10-3 to TRBJ2-3, with D possibly being TRBD2 (6 bases). The CDR3 loop spans 16 amino acids. In germline, CDR1 is ENHRY, CDR2 SYGVKD. V was shortened by 4 bases and J by 0 bases, with 14 bases between the two germline ends. The CDR3 sequence is CAISGSGAESTDTQYF. CDR3 nucleotide sequence: TGTGCCATCAGTGGTTCGGGAGCGGAAAGCACAGATACGCAGTATTTT.

About this clonotype: This may come from a read error, since a much larger clone is one base off. The chain links TRBV12-3 or TRBV12-4 to TRBJ2-3; D unresolved. Gene TRBJ1-5 matches the end of the DNA better, so the J call may be wrong. The CDR3 contains 13 residues. The CDR3 nucleotides read TGTGCCAGCAGTTTAGCCATAGCAGATACGCAGCATTTT. This translates into CASSLAIADTQHF.

This clonotype was seen at least ten times. J is TRBJ2-1 and V is TRBV5-6; D gene unclear. The CDR3 is 15 residues long. Per the germline V gene, CDR1 is SGHDT and CDR2 is YYEEEE. V gave up 0 bases and J gave up 7 bases, with 14 bases separating them. The CDR3 region is CASSLATIPENEQFF. The CDR3 DNA reads TGTGCCAGCAGCTTGGCAACTATTCCAGAAAATGAGCAGTTCTTC.

This clonotype was seen at least ten times. The gene calls are TRBV27 and TRBJ2-1; 13 bases fit TRBD2. This CDR3 is 16 amino acids long. Germline CDR1 is MNHEY and CDR2 is SMNVEV (reference sequence). The V gene end was trimmed by 3 bases and the J gene end by 9 bases; junction bases not matched to a gene: 8. CDR3 sequence reads: CASSLGTSGIHGEQFF. Written as DNA, the CDR3 is TGTGCCAGCAGTTTGGGGACTAGCGGGATCCACGGTGAGCAGTTCTTC.

This clonotype was seen repeatedly, ten times or more. V gene TRBV29-1 combines with J gene TRBJ2-1; D unresolved. This CDR3 is 10 amino acids long. Germline CDR1 and CDR2: SQVTM and ANQGSEA. Trimming stripped 4 bases from V and 7 bases from J, with 5 bases between. CDR3 region: CSVVSNEQFF. For the CDR3, the DNA is TGCAGCGTTGTGAGTAATGAGCAGTTCTTC.

In its sample, this clonotype was seen many times. This chain uses TRBV29-1 with TRBJ2-7; tentative D call: TRBD2 (5 bases). The V gene lost 5 bases and the J gene lost 6 bases, with 14 bases spanning the gap. This CDR3 is 12 amino acids long. Germline values: CDR1 SQVTM, CDR2 ANQGSEA. The CDR3 spells CSVRASSGEQYF. In nucleotides, the CDR3 is TGCAGCGTTCGAGCTAGCTCGGGCGAGCAGTACTTC.

This clonotype was detected ten times or more. The chain carries TRBV20-1 and TRBJ2-1, with TRBD2 identical over 9 bases. The CDR3 spans 13 residues. Germline lookup yields CDR1 DFQATT and CDR2 SNEGSKA (reference sequence). Germline trimming cut 2 bases from V and 9 bases from J; bases unmatched to any gene: 5. The DNA for the CDR3 is TGCAGTGCTAGACCTAATAGCGGGAGTGAGCAGTTCTTC. Translating it yields CSARPNSGSEQFF.

This clonotype was found many times. The chain links TRBV30 to TRBJ1-1; D remains unclear. The V gene's germline CDR1 is GTSNPN and CDR2 SVGIG (reference sequence). Trimming cost V 3 bases and J 1 base, with 9 bases left between them. This CDR3 contains 13 residues. The CDR3 coding sequence is TGTGCCTGGAGGGCCTCGGGGAACACTGAAGCTTTCTTT. This translates into CAWRASGNTEAFF.

This clonotype was observed many times. The rearrangement uses TRBV19 and TRBJ2-7; D is uncertain. Trimming left V 4 bases short and J 2 bases short, with 15 bases between. The CDR3 is 15 residues long. CDR1 and CDR2 from the germline V gene are LNHDA and SQIVND (reference sequence). CDR3 amino acids: CASSNDLRPAYEQYF. In DNA form, the CDR3 reads TGTGCCAGTAGTAACGACTTGCGGCCGGCCTACGAGCAGTACTTC.

Comments on this clonotype: The conserved closing phenylalanine or tryptophan is absent in this CDR3, likely reflecting a read error. The chain couples TRBV30 to TRBJ2-1; D is undetermined. The CDR3 has 14 amino acids. Germline CDR1 and CDR2: GTSNPN and SVGIG (reference sequence). V was shortened by 0 bases and J by 0 bases, with 6 bases between the two germline ends. The CDR3 is CAWSVGISYNEQFL. In DNA, the CDR3 is TGTGCCTGGAGTGTAGGGATCTCCTACAATGAGCAGTTCTTG.

Ten or more counts support this clonotype. CDR3 residues: CASSFSRSGYTF. For the CDR3, the DNA is TGTGCCAGCAGTTTTTCGAGGAGCGGCTACACCTTC. The V gene is TRBV12-3 or TRBV12-4, the J gene TRBJ1-2; D ambiguous. Deletions cut 3 bases from V and 8 bases from J, with 10 bases between. This CDR3 is 12 amino acids long.

Many counts were recorded for this clonotype. Here the CDR3 reads CASSPYFEGRERDQYF. For the CDR3, the DNA is TGTGCCAGCTCACCGTACTTCGAGGGGCGGGAGAGGGACCAGTACTTC. This chain uses TRBV18 with TRBJ2-5; 7 bases line up with TRBD2. The CDR3 totals 16 residues. The V gene's germline CDR1 is KGHSH and CDR2 LQKENI. V was pared by 3 bases and J by 10 bases, with 17 bases of the junction left unmatched. Supplemented by reference TRBV18 and TRBJ2-5, the full variable domain reads NAGVMQNPRHLVRRRGQEARLRCSPMKGHSHVYWYRQLPEEGLKFMVYLQKENIIDESGMPKERFSAEFPKEGPSILRIQQVVRGDSAAYFCASSPYFEGRERDQYFGPGTRLLVL.

The rearrangement joins TRBV5-1 to TRBJ2-1; 13 nucleotides agree with TRBD2. Germline assignment: CDR1 SGHRS and CDR2 YFSETQ. The J segment lost 4 bases and the V segment lost 3 bases, leaving 7 bases of the junction unmatched. This CDR3 spans 17 amino acids. CDR3 sequence reads: CASSSGLAGERYNEQFF. CDR3 bases: TGCGCCAGCAGCTCTGGACTAGCGGGAGAGCGGTACAATGAGCAGTTCTTC. The whole variable domain, remainder taken from reference TRBV5-1 and TRBJ2-1, is KAGVTQTPRYLIKTRGQQVTLSCSPISGHRSVSWYQQTPGQGLQFLFEYFSETQRNKGNFPGRFSGRQFSNSRSEMNVSTLELGDSALYLCASSSGLAGERYNEQFFGPGTRLTVL.